A selection of T cell receptor beta chains follows, all from one sample in a study of blood T cell repertoires in COVID-19. Profiled with immunoSEQ multiplex PCR; TCRdb holds only in-frame clones, not every one. The table includes approximately 320,000 clones, 65% to 90% detected once. Sequencing was carried out using peripheral blood. These receptors originate from a human donor in a cohort sampled during active COVID-19. CDR3s include the opening cysteine and the closing phenylalanine or tryptophan. A D gene is named only where the DNA matches it firmly. Rows may omit the clone size; those that give it use once, few, many or a size class.

abundance,v_gene,d_gene,j_gene,CDR3nt,CDR3aa
-,TRBV6-4,-,TRBJ1-4,TGTGCCAGCAGTGACACAAACAGGGACGGCGAACTGTTTTTT,CASSDTNRDGELFF
-,TRBV11-3,-,TRBJ2-7,TGTGCCAGCAGCTTCTCATTCACGGGCGAGCAGTACTTC,CASSFSFTGEQYF
-,TRBV5-1,TRBD1,TRBJ1-6,TGCGCCAGCAGCTCAGTATGGACAGGGAGCTATAATTCACCCCTCCACTTT,CASSSVWTGSYNSPLHF
-,TRBV7-6,-,TRBJ2-7,TGTGCCAGCAGCTTAATGGGGCAGAACGCGGACGAGCAGTACTTC,CASSLMGQNADEQYF
-,TRBV7-9,-,TRBJ1-5,TGTGCCAGCAGCTTAGTCCTGCAGGGGAGCAATCAGCCCCAGCATTTT,CASSLVLQGSNQPQHF
-,TRBV5-4,TRBD2,TRBJ2-1,TGTGCCAGCAGCTTGACTAGCGGGGGGGTTGGTGAGCAGTTCTTC,CASSLTSGGVGEQFF
once,TRBV11-2,-,TRBJ1-2,TGTGCCAGCAGCTCCCCCGGCAGGGAAAAGTATGGCTACACCTTC,CASSSPGREKYGYTF
once,TRBV7-9,TRBD2,TRBJ2-1,TGTGCCAGCATTGATGGACTAGCGGGTGAGCAGTTCTTC,CASIDGLAGEQFF
-,TRBV29-1,-,TRBJ1-1,TGCAGCGTTTCCAGGGGAATGAACACTGAAGCTTTCTTT,CSVSRGMNTEAFF
-,TRBV19,-,TRBJ2-7,TGTGCCAGTAGTATGCCCCAGGGTCCATCCGGATACGAGCAGTACTTC,CASSMPQGPSGYEQYF
-,TRBV2,TRBD2,TRBJ2-2,TGTGCCAGCAGAGGGACTAGCGGGGGTACCGGGGAGCTGTTTTTT,CASRGTSGGTGELFF
-,TRBV2,-,TRBJ2-7,TGTGCCAGCACCCCCGAGACTAGTTACACCTACGAGCAGTACTTC,CASTPETSYTYEQYF
-,TRBV7-3,-,TRBJ2-1,TGTGCCAGCAGCCCATCCGGGACAAGCTCCTACAATGAGCAGTTCTTC,CASSPSGTSSYNEQFF
-,TRBV7-9,-,TRBJ1-4,TGTGCCAGCAGCTTAGACCCGGTTAATGAAAAACTGTTTTTT,CASSLDPVNEKLFF
-,TRBV15,-,TRBJ2-7,TGTGCCACCAGTCGGGTTAACTACGAGCAGTACTTC,CATSRVNYEQYF
-,TRBV5-8,-,TRBJ2-5,TGTGCCAGCAGCCCTGAAGAGACCCAGTACTTC,CASSPEETQYF
-,TRBV30,-,TRBJ1-6,TGTGCCTGGAGTGGGGGCCCTAATTCACCCCTCCACTTT,CAWSGGPNSPLHF
-,TRBV5-1,-,TRBJ2-5,TGCGCCAGCAGCTTCGGGGTTCAAGAGACCCAGTACTTC,CASSFGVQETQYF
-,TRBV13,-,TRBJ2-1,TGTGCCAGCAGCCCCCGACTCGGAAGGGAGCAGTTCTTC,CASSPRLGREQFF
-,TRBV6-5,TRBD1,TRBJ1-5,TGTGCCAGCAGTCCACAGGGGTTAGGTCAGCCCCAGCATTTT,CASSPQGLGQPQHF
-,TRBV6-2/TRBV6-3,-,TRBJ2-7,TGTGCCAGCAGTTACCTGGCAGGGATGAACGAGCAGTACTTC,CASSYLAGMNEQYF
-,TRBV29-1,-,TRBJ1-5,TGCAGCGCTGGTTTCACAGTGGGCCAGCCCCAGCATTTT,CSAGFTVGQPQHF
-,TRBV5-1,-,TRBJ1-6,TGCGCCAGCAGCTTGGGACAGGCATTCTCCTATAATTCACCCCTCCACTTT,CASSLGQAFSYNSPLHF
-,TRBV9,TRBD2,TRBJ2-1,TGTGCCAGCAGCGTGAGCGGGGGGGCCGGGAATGAGCAGTTCTTC,CASSVSGGAGNEQFF
-,TRBV19,TRBD1,TRBJ1-3,TGTGCCAGTAGTACCAGGGGGGCATTGAGAAACACCATATATTTT,CASSTRGALRNTIYF
-,TRBV7-9,-,TRBJ2-7,TGTGCCAGCAGCTTAGATCTAATCTCCTACGAGCAGTACTTC,CASSLDLISYEQYF
once,TRBV24-1,-,TRBJ1-5,TGTGCCACCAGTGAGAGGGCCGTTGGGCCCCAGCATTTT,CATSERAVGPQHF
once,TRBV5-1,-,TRBJ2-2,TGCGCCAGCAGCTATAGGAACACCGGGGAGCTGTTTTTT,CASSYRNTGELFF
-,TRBV19,-,TRBJ2-7,TGTGCCAGTAGTAATACAGGGAGGGGCGAGCAGTACTTC,CASSNTGRGEQYF
-,TRBV7-3,-,TRBJ2-7,TGTGCCAGCAGCTTAACGCGACAGCCCTACTACGAGCAGTACTTC,CASSLTRQPYYEQYF
-,TRBV5-6,-,TRBJ2-1,TGTGCCAGCAGCTTCAGTGGAGGAAGCTCCTACAATGAGCAGTTCTTC,CASSFSGGSSYNEQFF
-,TRBV7-3,-,TRBJ2-2,TGTGCCAGCAGCTCACCCCCGGACAGCCCGAACACCGGGGAGCTGTTTTTT,CASSSPPDSPNTGELFF
-,TRBV5-5,-,TRBJ2-7,TGTGCCAGCAGCGTGACAGAGTACGAGCAGTACTTC,CASSVTEYEQYF
-,TRBV20-1,-,TRBJ1-3,TGCAGTGCTAGTTACTCCGGCTCTGGAAACACCATATATTTT,CSASYSGSGNTIYF
-,TRBV6-5,-,TRBJ2-7,TGTGCCAGCAGCGCGGGACTGAGCTCCTACGAGCAGTACTTC,CASSAGLSSYEQYF
-,TRBV6-5,TRBD2,TRBJ2-3,TGTGCCAGCAAGGGAGGCGGGGGGGGGACAGATACGCAGTATTTT,CASKGGGGGTDTQYF
-,TRBV20-1,-,TRBJ2-3,TGCAGTGCTAGTGAGGCAATTGCCACAGATACGCAGTATTTT,CSASEAIATDTQYF
few,TRBV27,-,TRBJ1-2,TGTGCCAGCAGTCCCCAGGGTCAGAACTATGGCTACACCTTC,CASSPQGQNYGYTF
-,TRBV5-1,-,TRBJ2-3,TGCGCCAGCAGCTCCTCTCTAGTCCCCCCTACAGATACGCAGTATTTT,CASSSSLVPPTDTQYF
-,TRBV18,TRBD1,TRBJ2-4,TGTGCCAGCTCACGGGGCAGGGGGAACATTCAGTACTTC,CASSRGRGNIQYF
-,TRBV9,-,TRBJ1-3,TGTGCCAGCAGCGTGATGTCCCTGACTAGCTCTGGAAACACCATATATTTT,CASSVMSLTSSGNTIYF
few,TRBV2,-,TRBJ1-1,TGTGCCAGCAGTGAACAAAACACTGAAGCTTTCTTT,CASSEQNTEAFF
few,TRBV2,-,TRBJ2-7,TGTGCCAGCAGTGAAGAGTTCAGCTCCTACGAGCAGTACTTC,CASSEEFSSYEQYF
-,TRBV6-7,-,TRBJ2-2,TGTGCCAGCAGTCGGCGACTGAGGGTGGCCGGGGAGCTGTTTTTT,CASSRRLRVAGELFF
-,TRBV5-8,-,TRBJ1-6,TGTGCCAGCAGCTTGACAGGGCGGCCAAATATTAATTCACCCCTCCACTTT,CASSLTGRPNINSPLHF
-,TRBV2,-,TRBJ2-2,TGTGCCAGCAGCGAAATTAACCTAGCTTCCGGGGAGCTGTTTTTT,CASSEINLASGELFF
once,TRBV5-1,TRBD2,TRBJ2-4,TGCGCCAGCAGCTTGGCTAGCGGGGTAGCCAAAAACATTCAGTACTTC,CASSLASGVAKNIQYF
-,TRBV5-6,TRBD1,TRBJ1-1,TGTGCCAGCAGCTGGACAGGGCTGGTTAGCACTGAAGCTTTCTTT,CASSWTGLVSTEAFF
-,TRBV5-1,-,TRBJ2-7,TGCGCCTCCTCAGGGGGACTCTACGAGCAGTACTTC,CASSGGLYEQYF
-,TRBV18,-,TRBJ1-1,TGTGCCAGCTCACCATATAACTCAGGTATGAACACTGAAGCTTTCTTT,CASSPYNSGMNTEAFF
many,TRBV5-6,-,TRBJ1-2,TGTGCCAGCAGCTTGGCGGGGAATGGCTACACCTTC,CASSLAGNGYTF
once,TRBV7-8,TRBD2,TRBJ2-3,TGTGCCAGCAGCTTAGAGTTAGCGGGGGGTGGGGGCACAGATACGCAGTATTTT,CASSLELAGGGGTDTQYF
-,TRBV3-1/TRBV3-2,TRBD1,TRBJ1-1,TGTGCCAGCACCGACAGGGTCGTCGGGACTGAAGCTTTCTTT,CASTDRVVGTEAFF
-,TRBV24-1,-,TRBJ1-2,TGTGCCACCAGTGTTGACAGGTTCTATGGCTACACCTTC,CATSVDRFYGYTF